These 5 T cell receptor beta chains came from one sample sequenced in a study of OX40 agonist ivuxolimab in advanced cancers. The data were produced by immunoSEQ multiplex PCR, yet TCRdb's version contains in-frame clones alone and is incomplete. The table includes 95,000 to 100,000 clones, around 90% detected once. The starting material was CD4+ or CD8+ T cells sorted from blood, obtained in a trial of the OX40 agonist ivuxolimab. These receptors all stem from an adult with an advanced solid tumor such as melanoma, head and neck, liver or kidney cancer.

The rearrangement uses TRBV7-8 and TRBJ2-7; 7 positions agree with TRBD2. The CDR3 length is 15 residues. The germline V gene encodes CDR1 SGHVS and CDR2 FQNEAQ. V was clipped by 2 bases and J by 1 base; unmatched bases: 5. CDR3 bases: TGTGCCAGCAGCTTACGACTAGCCGGATCCTACGAGCAGTACTTC. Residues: CASSLRLAGSYEQYF.

This CDR3 reads CASSWAHSGTNTGELFF. CDR3 DNA: TGTGCCAGCAGTTGGGCCCATTCCGGGACAAACACCGGGGAGCTGTTTTTT. This chain joins TRBV28 and TRBJ2-2, with D possibly matching TRBD1 (6 bases). Trimming pared 4 bases from V and 2 bases from J, leaving 17 bases between. The V gene's germline CDR1 is MDHEN and CDR2 SYDVKM. CDR3 length equals 17 residues.

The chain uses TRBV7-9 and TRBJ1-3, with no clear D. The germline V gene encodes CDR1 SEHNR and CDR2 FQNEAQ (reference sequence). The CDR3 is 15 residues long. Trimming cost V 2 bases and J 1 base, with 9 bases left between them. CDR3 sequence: CASSLTMRSGNTIYF. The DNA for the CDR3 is TGTGCCAGCAGCTTAACCATGAGGTCTGGAAACACCATATATTTT. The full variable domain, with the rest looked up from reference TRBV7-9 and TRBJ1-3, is DTGVSQNPRHKITKRGQNVTFRCDPISEHNRLYWYRQTLGQGPEFLTYFQNEAQLEKSRLLSDRFSAERPKGSFSTLEIQRTEQGDSAMYLCASSLTMRSGNTIYFGEGSWLTVV.

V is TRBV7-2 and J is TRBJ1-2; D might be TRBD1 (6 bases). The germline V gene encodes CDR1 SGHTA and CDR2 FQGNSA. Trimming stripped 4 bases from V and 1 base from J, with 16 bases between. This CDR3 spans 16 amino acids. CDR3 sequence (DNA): TGTGCCAGCAGCTCTCCGAGGACAGCCTTTAACTATGGCTACACCTTC. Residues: CASSSPRTAFNYGYTF.

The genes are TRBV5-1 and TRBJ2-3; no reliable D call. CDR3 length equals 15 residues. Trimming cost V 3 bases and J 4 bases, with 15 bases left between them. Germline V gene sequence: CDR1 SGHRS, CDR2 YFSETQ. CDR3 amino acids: CASSSDQNPADTQYF. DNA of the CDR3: TGCGCCAGCAGCTCTGACCAGAACCCGGCAGATACGCAGTATTTT.